Listed below are T cell receptor beta chains from one sample, sequenced in a study of blood T cell repertoires in COVID-19. The data were produced by immunoSEQ multiplex PCR, yet TCRdb's version contains in-frame clones alone and is incomplete. The profile shows about 120,000 clones, about 87% of them singletons. Sequencing was performed on peripheral blood. These receptors all stem from a woman in her 70s with acute or convalescent COVID-19. Both conserved end residues are part of each CDR3. The D gene is left open where the match is weak. Not every row has a clone size; where given, it reads once, few, many or a size class.

clone_size	v_call	j_call	cdr3_length	d_call	cdr3_nt	cdr3_aa
.	TRBV9	TRBJ1-1	15	TRBD1	TGTGCCAGCAGCGTAGCTGGGACAGGGTACACTGAAGCTTTCTTT	CASSVAGTGYTEAFF
.	TRBV5-5	TRBJ1-2	13	TRBD1	TGTGCCAGCAGCTTTGGGACAGCCAACGCGTACACCTTC	CASSFGTANAYTF
.	TRBV6-5	TRBJ1-2	14	.	TGTGCCACGGGGACCACAGGGTTTGGATATGGCTACACCTTC	CATGTTGFGYGYTF
.	TRBV12-3/TRBV12-4	TRBJ2-7	13	.	TGTGCCAGCAGTTTAGCCAACGGCTACGAGCAGTACTTC	CASSLANGYEQYF
once	TRBV11-3	TRBJ1-2	16	TRBD1	TGTGCCAGCAGCTTAGGGGGACAGATATTCAACTATGGCTACACCTTC	CASSLGGQIFNYGYTF
few	TRBV7-8	TRBJ1-3	14	TRBD1	TGTGCCAGCGGTCGGACAGGGACTGGAAACACCATATATTTT	CASGRTGTGNTIYF
once	TRBV28	TRBJ1-2	13	.	TGTGCCAGCAGTTTAACCCCCGCCAGGGAATACACCTTC	CASSLTPAREYTF
.	TRBV5-1	TRBJ2-7	14	.	TGCGCCAGCAGCTTGGAGGCTAGCATTAGCGAGCAGTACTTC	CASSLEASISEQYF
once	TRBV2	TRBJ2-3	15	.	TGTGCCAGCAGTGAGGCGGGTACAAGCACAGATACGCAGTATTTT	CASSEAGTSTDTQYF
.	TRBV19	TRBJ2-1	15	TRBD1	TGTGCCAGTAGTGTCCGGGACAGGAGTTACAATGAGCAGTTCTTC	CASSVRDRSYNEQFF
.	TRBV5-1	TRBJ2-5	14	.	TGCGCCAGCAGCTATGGGGACTCCCAAGAGACCCAGTACTTC	CASSYGDSQETQYF
.	TRBV14	TRBJ1-4	14	.	TGTGCCAGCAGCCCCGGGACATTTAATGAAAAACTGTTTTTT	CASSPGTFNEKLFF
.	TRBV5-6	TRBJ2-3	16	TRBD2	TGTGCCAGCAGCACCTCCGGGACTAGGCAGGCAGATACGCAGTATTTT	CASSTSGTRQADTQYF
once	TRBV9	TRBJ2-3	13	TRBD2	TGTGCCAGCCAGCGGGGGGGCGCAGATACGCAGTATTTT	CASQRGGADTQYF
.	TRBV30	TRBJ2-5	15	.	TGTGCCTGGAGTGTAGGGACAACCTATCAAGAGACCCAGTACTTC	CAWSVGTTYQETQYF
.	TRBV5-1	TRBJ2-7	14	TRBD1	TGCGCCAGCAGCTGGACAGGGGGCGAGGACGAGCAGTACTTC	CASSWTGGEDEQYF
.	TRBV14	TRBJ2-2	13	TRBD1	TGTGCCAGCAGTCTACAGGGGTCCGGGGAGCTGTTTTTT	CASSLQGSGELFF
.	TRBV11-2	TRBJ1-1	17	.	TGTGCCAGCAGCTTAGATGCCTTTTCCGCAGGGAACACTGAAGCTTTCTTT	CASSLDAFSAGNTEAFF
.	TRBV5-1	TRBJ2-3	16	.	TGCGCCAGCAGCTTGTCCGAAAGGGGGGGAGCGGATACGCAGTATTTT	CASSLSERGGADTQYF
.	TRBV5-6	TRBJ1-6	15	.	TGTGCCAGCAGCTTGCCGGACAGAGATAATTCACCCCTCCACTTT	CASSLPDRDNSPLHF
.	TRBV18	TRBJ1-2	16	.	TGTGCCAGCTCACCACCGTCCGGAGGGGTGTACTATGGCTACACCTTC	CASSPPSGGVYYGYTF
.	TRBV4-1	TRBJ2-7	16	TRBD1	TGCGCCAGCAGCCAGCTGTCCGGGACAGGGGCCTGGGAGCAGTACTTC	CASSQLSGTGAWEQYF
.	TRBV6-1	TRBJ1-5	15	.	TGTGCCAGCAGTGAATACGGGACACTGAATCAGCCCCAGCATTTT	CASSEYGTLNQPQHF
.	TRBV28	TRBJ1-2	13	.	TGTGCCAGCAGGAGGTTTCCGGGGGATGGCTACACCTTC	CASRRFPGDGYTF
.	TRBV10-1	TRBJ2-3	14	.	TGCGCCAGCAGGGGGGGGCTCGCGACAGATACGCAGTATTTT	CASRGGLATDTQYF
.	TRBV9	TRBJ1-3	15	.	TGTGCCAGCAGCGTATCAGGGGATTCTGGAAACACCATATATTTT	CASSVSGDSGNTIYF
.	TRBV9	TRBJ1-2	15	TRBD1	TGTGCCAGCAGCGTCGGGACAGGGCCTCTCTATGGCTACACCTTC	CASSVGTGPLYGYTF
.	TRBV10-3	TRBJ1-4	13	TRBD1	TGTGCCACCCAACAGGGGGCTAATGAAAAACTGTTTTTT	CATQQGANEKLFF
.	TRBV7-6	TRBJ1-6	18	.	TGTGCCAGCAGCGCCATCGGCGGCGGAACCGATTATAATTCACCCCTCCACTTT	CASSAIGGGTDYNSPLHF
.	TRBV24-1	TRBJ2-2	15	.	TGTGCCACCAGTGAACCTACAGTGAACACCGGGGAGCTGTTTTTT	CATSEPTVNTGELFF
.	TRBV18	TRBJ1-1	13	TRBD1	TGTGCCAGCTCCCGGGACAGGAACACTGAAGCTTTCTTT	CASSRDRNTEAFF
.	TRBV5-4	TRBJ2-5	16	.	TGTGCCAGCAGCTTAGGAGGGGGAGGGGGGGTAAAGACCCAGTACTTC	CASSLGGGGGVKTQYF
.	TRBV28	TRBJ1-1	14	.	TGTGCCAGCAGTTTTCTGCGGGGCAAGACTGAAGCTTTCTTT	CASSFLRGKTEAFF
.	TRBV2	TRBJ1-5	13	.	TGTGCCAGCAGTTGGTCAGACAATCAGCCCCAGCATTTT	CASSWSDNQPQHF
.	TRBV6-5	TRBJ1-5	13	.	TGTGCCAGCCCGGGGCCAGGGGATCAGCCCCAGCATTTT	CASPGPGDQPQHF
.	TRBV5-1	TRBJ2-7	15	TRBD2	TGCGCCAGCAGCTTAGTCATGGCGGGGGAGGACGAGCAGTACTTC	CASSLVMAGEDEQYF
once	TRBV19	TRBJ2-3	20	TRBD2	TGTGCCAGTAGTATAGCCGGGGGGGCTACACTACCACGCAGCACAGATACGCAGTATTTT	CASSIAGGATLPRSTDTQYF
.	TRBV29-1	TRBJ2-1	18	TRBD2	TGCAGCGTCGTGGGACTAGCGGGGGGTCGTAGCTCCTACAATGAGCAGTTCTTC	CSVVGLAGGRSSYNEQFF
.	TRBV28	TRBJ1-5	12	.	TGTGCCAGCAAACTTTTAGCCCAGCCCCAGCATTTT	CASKLLAQPQHF
.	TRBV9	TRBJ2-5	16	.	TGTGCCAGCAGCGTAACCGGGGGGACACCACAAGAGACCCAGTACTTC	CASSVTGGTPQETQYF
few	TRBV28	TRBJ1-2	15	TRBD1	TGTGCCAGCAGTTCCCCGACAGGGGGACCATATGGCTACACCTTC	CASSSPTGGPYGYTF
once	TRBV6-5	TRBJ1-2	14	TRBD1	TGTGCCAGCAGAAGGGACAGGGGAAACTATGGCTACACCTTC	CASRRDRGNYGYTF
.	TRBV7-8	TRBJ2-7	16	.	TGTGCCAGCAGCTTAGTGCGGGACGCCGGTTTCTACGAGCAGTACTTC	CASSLVRDAGFYEQYF
.	TRBV18	TRBJ1-2	14	TRBD1	TGTGCCAGCTCATCGGGACAGGGAAACTATGGCTACACCTTC	CASSSGQGNYGYTF
.	TRBV5-1	TRBJ2-7	13	.	TGCGCCAGCAGCTCCCGGGACTCCTACGAGCAGTACTTC	CASSSRDSYEQYF
.	TRBV10-3	TRBJ1-6	15	.	TGTGCCATCAGTGAGTATGGGGGGGAAAATTCACCCCTCCACTTT	CAISEYGGENSPLHF
.	TRBV9	TRBJ2-1	17	.	TGTGCCAGCAGCGTAGCTACCGGCGGAAGCTCCTACAATGAGCAGTTCTTC	CASSVATGGSSYNEQFF
few	TRBV7-9	TRBJ1-3	14	.	TGTGCCAGCAGTAGTCAACGCTCTGGAAACACCATATATTTT	CASSSQRSGNTIYF
.	TRBV14	TRBJ1-6	13	.	TGTGCCAGCAGGCGACAGTATAATTCACCCCTCCACTTT	CASRRQYNSPLHF
.	TRBV28	TRBJ1-1	14	TRBD1	TGTGCCAGCAGTATCGGGACAGCGAACACTGAAGCTTTCTTT	CASSIGTANTEAFF
.	TRBV29-1	TRBJ2-7	15	TRBD2	TGCAGCGTTGAAGAGGATGAGCGGGGGACCTACGAGCAGTACTTC	CSVEEDERGTYEQYF